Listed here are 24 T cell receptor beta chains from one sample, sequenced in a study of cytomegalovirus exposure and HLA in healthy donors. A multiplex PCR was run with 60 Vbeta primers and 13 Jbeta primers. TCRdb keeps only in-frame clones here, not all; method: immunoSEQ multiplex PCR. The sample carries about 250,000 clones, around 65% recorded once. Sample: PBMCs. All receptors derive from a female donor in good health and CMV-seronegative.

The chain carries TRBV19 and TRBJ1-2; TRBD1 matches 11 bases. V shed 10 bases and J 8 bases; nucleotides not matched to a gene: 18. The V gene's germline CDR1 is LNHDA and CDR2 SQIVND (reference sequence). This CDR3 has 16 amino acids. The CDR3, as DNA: TGTGCCACCCGCCAAAGAGGGGACAGGGGGATTAAAGGCTACACCTTC. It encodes CATRQRGDRGIKGYTF.

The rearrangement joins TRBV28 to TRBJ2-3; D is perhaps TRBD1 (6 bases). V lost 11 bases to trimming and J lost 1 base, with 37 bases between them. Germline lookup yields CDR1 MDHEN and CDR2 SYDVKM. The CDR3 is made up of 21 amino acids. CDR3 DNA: TGTGCCGCCCCCCCCTCACTTGCGACAGGTTTTTCAATGGTGCGCACAGATACGCAGTATTTT. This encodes CAAPPSLATGFSMVRTDTQYF.

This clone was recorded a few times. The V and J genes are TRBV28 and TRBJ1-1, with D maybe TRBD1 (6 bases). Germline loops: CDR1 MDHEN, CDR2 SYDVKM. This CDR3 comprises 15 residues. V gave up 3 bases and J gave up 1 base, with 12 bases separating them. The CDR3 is CASSFPGQPNTEAFF. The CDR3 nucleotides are TGTGCCAGCAGTTTTCCCGGACAGCCGAACACTGAAGCTTTCTTT. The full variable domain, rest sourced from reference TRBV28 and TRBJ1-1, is DVKVTQSSRYLVKRTGEKVFLECVQDMDHENMFWYRQDPGLGLRLIYFSYDVKMKEKGDIPEGYSVSREKKERFSLILESASTNQTSMYLCASSFPGQPNTEAFFGQGTRLTVV.

The CDR3 DNA sequence: TGCAGCGTTGAATCAGGGAAAGGGTACGAGCAGTACTTC. This encodes CSVESGKGYEQYF. The chain recombines TRBV29-1 with TRBJ2-5, with D tentatively TRBD1 (5 bases). The assigned J gene may be wrong: the sequence end matches TRBJ2-7 better. CDR1 SQVTM and CDR2 ANQGSEA come from the germline V gene. The CDR3 consists of 13 residues.

The CDR3 DNA reads TGCAGCGCCGCCCAGGGACTAGAGGATGAGCAGTTCTTC. Translation: CSAAQGLEDEQFF. This chain connects TRBV29-1 to TRBJ2-1, with 8 bases lining up with TRBD2. CDR3 length: 13 residues. Trimming cost V 7 bases and J 8 bases; bases outside gene matches: 10. Germline loops: CDR1 SQVTM, CDR2 ANQGSEA.

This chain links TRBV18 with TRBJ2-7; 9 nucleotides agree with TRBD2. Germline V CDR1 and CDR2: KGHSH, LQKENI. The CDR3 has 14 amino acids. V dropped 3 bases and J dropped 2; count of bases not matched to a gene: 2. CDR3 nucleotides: TGTGCCAGCTCACCCGGGACTAGCACCTACGAGCAGTACTTC. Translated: CASSPGTSTYEQYF.

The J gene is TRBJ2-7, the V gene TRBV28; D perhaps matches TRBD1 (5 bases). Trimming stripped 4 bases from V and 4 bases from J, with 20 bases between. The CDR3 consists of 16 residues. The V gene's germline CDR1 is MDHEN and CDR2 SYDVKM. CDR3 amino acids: CASSSQDQGGGYEQYF. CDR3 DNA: TGTGCCAGCAGTTCCCAGGACCAGGGTGGTGGGTACGAGCAGTACTTC.

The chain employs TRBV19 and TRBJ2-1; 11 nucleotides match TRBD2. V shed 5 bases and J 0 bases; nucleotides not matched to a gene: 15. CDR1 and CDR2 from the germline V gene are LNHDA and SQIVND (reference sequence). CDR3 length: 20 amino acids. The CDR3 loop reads CASSARPSSGRPSSYNEQFF. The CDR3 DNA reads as TGTGCCAGTAGTGCTCGCCCGTCTAGCGGGAGGCCGAGCTCCTACAATGAGCAGTTCTTC.

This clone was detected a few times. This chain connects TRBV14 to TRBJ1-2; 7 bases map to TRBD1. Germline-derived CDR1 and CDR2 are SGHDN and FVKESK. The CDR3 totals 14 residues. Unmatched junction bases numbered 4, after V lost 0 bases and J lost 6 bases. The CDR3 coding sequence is TGTGCCAGCAGCCAAGATTACAGGGGTCATGGCTACACCTTC. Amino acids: CASSQDYRGHGYTF.

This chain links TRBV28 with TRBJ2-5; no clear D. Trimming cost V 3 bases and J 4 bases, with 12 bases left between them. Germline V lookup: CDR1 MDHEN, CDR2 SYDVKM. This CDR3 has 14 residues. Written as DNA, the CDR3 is TGTGCCAGCAGTTTCGAGCCCAAGTCAGAGACCCAGTACTTC. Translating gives CASSFEPKSETQYF.

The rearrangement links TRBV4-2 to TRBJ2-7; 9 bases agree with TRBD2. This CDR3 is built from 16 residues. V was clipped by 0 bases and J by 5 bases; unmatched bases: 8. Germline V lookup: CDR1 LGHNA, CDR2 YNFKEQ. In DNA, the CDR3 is TGTGCCAGCAGCCAAGAGGAGGCGGGAGGGCCCCACGAGCAGTACTTC. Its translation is CASSQEEAGGPHEQYF.

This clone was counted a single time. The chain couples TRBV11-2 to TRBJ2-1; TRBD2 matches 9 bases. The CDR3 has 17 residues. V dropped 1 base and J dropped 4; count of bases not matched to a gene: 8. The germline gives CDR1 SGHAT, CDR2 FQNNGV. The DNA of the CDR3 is TGTGCCAGCAGCTTAGGCGGGAGGGTACCACCTTACAATGAGCAGTTCTTC. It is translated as CASSLGGRVPPYNEQFF.

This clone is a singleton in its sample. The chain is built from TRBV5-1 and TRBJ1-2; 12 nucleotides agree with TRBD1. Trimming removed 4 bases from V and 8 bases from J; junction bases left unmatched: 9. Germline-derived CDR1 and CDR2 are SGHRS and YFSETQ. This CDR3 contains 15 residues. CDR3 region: CASSLPTGTGGGYTF. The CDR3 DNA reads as TGCGCCAGCAGCCTACCTACCGGGACAGGGGGCGGCTACACCTTC.

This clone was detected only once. The CDR3 reads CASSSVAGGPGEQYF. The DNA of the CDR3 is TGTGCCAGCAGTTCCGTAGCGGGAGGGCCGGGGGAGCAGTACTTC. The chain links TRBV27 to TRBJ2-7; 11 bases fit TRBD2. Looked up from germline, CDR1 is MNHEY and CDR2 is SMNVEV (reference sequence). The CDR3 runs to 15 residues. V lost 4 bases and J lost 7; bases outside the gene matches: 9.

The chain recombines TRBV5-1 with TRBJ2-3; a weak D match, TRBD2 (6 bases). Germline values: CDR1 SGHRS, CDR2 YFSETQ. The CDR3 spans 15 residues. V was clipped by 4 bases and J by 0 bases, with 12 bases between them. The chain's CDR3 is CASSPGLSSTDTQYF. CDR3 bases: TGCGCCAGCAGCCCGGGACTTTCTAGCACAGATACGCAGTATTTT.

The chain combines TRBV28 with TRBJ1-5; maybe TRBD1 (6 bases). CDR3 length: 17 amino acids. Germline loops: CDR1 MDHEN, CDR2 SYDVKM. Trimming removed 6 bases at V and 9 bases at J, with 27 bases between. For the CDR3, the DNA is TGTGCCAGCAGCTCAATGAGTTCAGGGGCGCCTAATGGGCCCCAGCATTTT. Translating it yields CASSSMSSGAPNGPQHF.

CDR3 in amino acids: CASSTGGGGGETQYF. CDR3 nucleotides: TGTGCCAGCAGCACAGGGGGCGGGGGAGGAGAGACCCAGTACTTC. This chain joins TRBV6-1 and TRBJ2-5; 9 bases map to TRBD1. CDR1 is MNHNS and CDR2 is SASEGT in the germline V gene. The CDR3 covers 15 residues. The junction had 9 bases not matched to a gene; V was cut back by 6 bases and J by 4 bases.

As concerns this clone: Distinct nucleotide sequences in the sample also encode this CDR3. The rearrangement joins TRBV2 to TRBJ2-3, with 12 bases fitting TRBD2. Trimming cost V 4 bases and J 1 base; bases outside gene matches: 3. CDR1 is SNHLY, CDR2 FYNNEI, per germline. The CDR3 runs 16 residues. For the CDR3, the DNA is TGTGCCAGCAGTGTGACTAGCGGGAGAGGCACAGATACGCAGTATTTT. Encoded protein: CASSVTSGRGTDTQYF.

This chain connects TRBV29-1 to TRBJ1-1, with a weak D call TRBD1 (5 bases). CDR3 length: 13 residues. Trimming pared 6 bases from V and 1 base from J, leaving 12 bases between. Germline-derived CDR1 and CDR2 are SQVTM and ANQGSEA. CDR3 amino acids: CSVPGGANTEAFF. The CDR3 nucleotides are TGCAGCGTCCCGGGAGGGGCGAACACTGAAGCTTTCTTT. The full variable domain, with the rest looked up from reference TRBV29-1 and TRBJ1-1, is SAVISQKPSRDICQRGTSLTIQCQVDSQVTMMFWYRQQPGQSLTLIATANQGSEATYESGFVIDKFPISRPNLTFSTLTVSNMSPEDSSIYLCSVPGGANTEAFFGQGTRLTVV.

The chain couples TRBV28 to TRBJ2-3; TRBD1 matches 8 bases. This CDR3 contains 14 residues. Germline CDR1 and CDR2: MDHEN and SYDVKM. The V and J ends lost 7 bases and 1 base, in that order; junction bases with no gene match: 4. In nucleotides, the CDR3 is TGTGCCAGCACCTTGGGACAGGGCACAGATACGCAGTATTTT. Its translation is CASTLGQGTDTQYF.

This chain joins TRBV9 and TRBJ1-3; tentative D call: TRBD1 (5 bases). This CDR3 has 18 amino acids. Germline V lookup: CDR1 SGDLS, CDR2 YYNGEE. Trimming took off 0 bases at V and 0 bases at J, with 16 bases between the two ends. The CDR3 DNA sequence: TGTGCCAGCAGCGTAGCTTGGGGGGGTCGATCCTCTGGAAACACCATATATTTT. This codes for CASSVAWGGRSSGNTIYF.

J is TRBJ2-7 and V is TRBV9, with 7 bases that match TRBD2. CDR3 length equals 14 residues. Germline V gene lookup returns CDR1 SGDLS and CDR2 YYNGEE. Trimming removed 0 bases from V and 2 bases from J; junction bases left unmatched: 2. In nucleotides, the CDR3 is TGTGCCAGCAGCGTAGGGGAGGGCCCCTACGAGCAGTACTTC. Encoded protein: CASSVGEGPYEQYF. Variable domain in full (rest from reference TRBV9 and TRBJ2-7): DSGVTQTPKHLITATGQRVTLRCSPRSGDLSVYWYQQSLDQGLQFLIQYYNGEERAKGNILERFSAQQFPDLHSELNLSSLELGDSALYFCASSVGEGPYEQYFGPGTRLTVT.

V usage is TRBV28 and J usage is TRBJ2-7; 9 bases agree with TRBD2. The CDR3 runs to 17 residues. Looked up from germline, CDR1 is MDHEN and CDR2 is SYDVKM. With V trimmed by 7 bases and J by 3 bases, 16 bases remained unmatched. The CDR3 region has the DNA TGTGCCAGCACCCGAAGCCCCACTAGCGGGTCAGACTACGAGCAGTACTTC. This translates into CASTRSPTSGSDYEQYF. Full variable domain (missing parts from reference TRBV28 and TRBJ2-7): DVKVTQSSRYLVKRTGEKVFLECVQDMDHENMFWYRQDPGLGLRLIYFSYDVKMKEKGDIPEGYSVSREKKERFSLILESASTNQTSMYLCASTRSPTSGSDYEQYFGPGTRLTVT.

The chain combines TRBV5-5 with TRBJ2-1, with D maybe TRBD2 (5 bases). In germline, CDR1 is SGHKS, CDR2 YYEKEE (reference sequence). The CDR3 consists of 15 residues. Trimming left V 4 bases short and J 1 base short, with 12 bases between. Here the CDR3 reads CASSGGSGSYNEQFF. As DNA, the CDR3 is TGTGCCAGCAGCGGTGGGAGTGGGTCCTACAATGAGCAGTTCTTC. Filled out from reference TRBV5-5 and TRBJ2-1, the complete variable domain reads DAGVTQSPTHLIKTRGQQVTLRCSPISGHKSVSWYQQVLGQGPQFIFQYYEKEERGRGNFPDRFSARQFPNYSSELNVNALLLGDSALYLCASSGGSGSYNEQFFGPGTRLTVL.